The T cell receptor (beta chain) under discussion was sequenced for a study of blood T cell repertoires in COVID-19. Study at large: Specimens from acute and convalescent COVID-19 originated in the United States, Italy and Spain. PBMCs, B-cell-depleted T cells, or T cells provided the cDNA or gDNA that made up the material.

CDR3 size: 15 residues. V was cut by 0 bases and J by 0 bases, with 10 bases left in between. Germline loops: CDR1 SGHDT, CDR2 YYEEEE. How the authors handled the data: Estimation of nucleated cell counts was performed using reference gene primer amplification. Only in-frame clones appear in the TCRdb table, and some are missing; sequencing was by immunoSEQ multiplex PCR. V, J and clone size derive from that table, while D and trimming were established from the DNA sequence. The profile shows over 200,000 clones, almost 90% of them singletons. Sequenced input: peripheral blood. The receptor was isolated from a man aged 18 to 30 with active or convalescent COVID-19. The genes are TRBV5-6 and TRBJ2-7; D is ambiguous. CDR3 bases: TGTGCCAGCAGCTTGGGGCTAGGCAGCTCCTACGAGCAGTACTTC. It specifies CASSLGLGSSYEQYF.